This is a list of T cell receptor beta chains from one sample in a study of response to subunit inactivated influenza vaccine. TCRdb used MiXCR to reprocess the RT-PCR reads, holding one entry per CDR3 protein. The sample records 650,000 to 800,000 distinct CDR3 sequences, 14% being singletons. Material: PBMCs from blood, obtained 14 to 15 days before vaccination. The receptors come from a man in his fifties or sixties who received an inactivated influenza vaccine. Both conserved end residues are part of each CDR3. D genes are given only for firm matches.

d_call	v_call	cdr3_aa
NA	TRBV10-2	CASSGRQGHQYF
TRBD1	TRBV5-1	CASSIVPGQGTHEQFF
NA	TRBV3-1	CASSQAEKLFF
NA	TRBV7-2	CASLSQGGGGSYEQYF
NA	TRBV3-1	CASSQDLQGSEKLFF
NA	TRBV11-2	CASSLSSGYGYTF
NA	TRBV4-1	CASSQVLPRTNYGYTF
NA	TRBV25-1	CASSGGISYEQYF
NA	TRBV7-9	CASAREEGTEAFF
NA	TRBV20-1	CSAIPAGQPQHF
NA	TRBV29-1	CSSAIGYEQYF
NA	TRBV5-1	CASRPTGGTYEQYF
TRBD2	TRBV4-2	CASSQMGTSGGYNEQFF
NA	TRBV20-1	CSAPPAPGSSPLHF
NA	TRBV4-2	CASSQAGSTEAFF
NA	TRBV28	CASTLDQASTDTQYF
NA	TRBV11-2	CASSLGQVSGELFF
NA	TRBV20-1	CSASGAAYNEQFF
NA	TRBV25-1	CASRDKTGTDTQYF
NA	TRBV10-3	CAIRNLETQYF
NA	TRBV4-3	CASSRGRHGYEQYF
NA	TRBV6-2/TRBV6-3	CASSYIGSTDTQYF
TRBD1	TRBV5-6	CASSLGGTGTNYGYTF
NA	TRBV15	CATSPGHANTGELFF
NA	TRBV4-1	CASSSQDTGDTEAFF
TRBD2	TRBV6-2/TRBV6-3	CASSPPGSGRGAFTDTQYF
TRBD1	TRBV7-2	CASSSPAGGYEQYF
NA	TRBV6-5	CASSHSRELAEQYF
NA	TRBV7-2	CASSTFPNTEAFF
NA	TRBV11-2	CASSRVYTDTQYF
TRBD2	TRBV5-1	CASSLGASGGAYNEQFF
TRBD1	TRBV4-3	CASSQDTGAADTQYF
NA	TRBV3-1	CASSRWGARAEAFF
NA	TRBV2	CASQREGALRYF
NA	TRBV20-1	CSAREPSRGDGTEAFF
TRBD2	TRBV10-3	CATGTSGDYNEQFF
NA	TRBV4-1	CASSHFAQNSGNTIYF
NA	TRBV12-3/TRBV12-4	CASSPVEWTQYF
NA	TRBV25-1	CASSDDNSAAEWHF
TRBD2	TRBV25-1	CASSEWASGVQETQYF
NA	TRBV7-2	CASSLKSRLSGELFF